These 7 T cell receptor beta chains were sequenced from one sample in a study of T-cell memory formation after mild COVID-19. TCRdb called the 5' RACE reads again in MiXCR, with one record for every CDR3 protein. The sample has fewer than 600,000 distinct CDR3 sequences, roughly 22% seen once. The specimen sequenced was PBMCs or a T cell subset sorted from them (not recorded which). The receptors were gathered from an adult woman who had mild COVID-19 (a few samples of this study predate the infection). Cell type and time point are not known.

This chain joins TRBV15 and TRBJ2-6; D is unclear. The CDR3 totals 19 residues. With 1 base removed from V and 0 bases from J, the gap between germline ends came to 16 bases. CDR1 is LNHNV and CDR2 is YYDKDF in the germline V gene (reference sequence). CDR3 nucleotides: TGTGCCACCAGCAGAGTAAAGGGCAGAGCCAGCTCTGGGGCCAACGTCCTGACTTTC. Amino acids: CATSRVKGRASSGANVLTF.

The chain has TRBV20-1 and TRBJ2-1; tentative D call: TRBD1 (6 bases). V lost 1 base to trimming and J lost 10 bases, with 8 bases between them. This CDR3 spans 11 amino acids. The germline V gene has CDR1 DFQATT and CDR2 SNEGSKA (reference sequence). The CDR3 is CSARGDREQFF. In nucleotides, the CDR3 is TGCAGTGCTAGAGGAGACAGGGAGCAGTTCTTC.

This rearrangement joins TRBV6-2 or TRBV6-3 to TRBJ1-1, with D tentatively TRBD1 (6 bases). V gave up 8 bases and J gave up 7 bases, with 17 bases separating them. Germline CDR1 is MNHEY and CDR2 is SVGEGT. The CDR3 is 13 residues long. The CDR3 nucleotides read TGTGCCAGCTGGGTATGGGGGGCAGTTGAAGCTTTCTTT. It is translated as CASWVWGAVEAFF.

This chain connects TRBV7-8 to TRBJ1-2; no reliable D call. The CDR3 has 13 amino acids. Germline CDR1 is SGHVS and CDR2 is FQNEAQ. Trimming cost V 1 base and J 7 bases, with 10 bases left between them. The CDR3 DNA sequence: TGTGCCAGCAGCTTAGAAGGCCTCCTTGGCTACACCTTC. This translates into CASSLEGLLGYTF.

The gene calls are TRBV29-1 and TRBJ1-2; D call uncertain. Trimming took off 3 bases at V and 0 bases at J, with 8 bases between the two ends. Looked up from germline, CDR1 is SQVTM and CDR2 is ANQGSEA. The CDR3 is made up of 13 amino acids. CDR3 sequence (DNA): TGCAGCGTTGAGCAACAGTCTAACTATGGCTACACCTTC. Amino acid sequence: CSVEQQSNYGYTF.

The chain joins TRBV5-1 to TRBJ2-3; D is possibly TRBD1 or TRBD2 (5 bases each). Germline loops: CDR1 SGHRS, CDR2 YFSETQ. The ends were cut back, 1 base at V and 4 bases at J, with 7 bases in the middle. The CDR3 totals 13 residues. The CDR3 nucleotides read TGCGCCAGCAGCTTGATGGGGGCAGATACGCAGTATTTT. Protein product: CASSLMGADTQYF.

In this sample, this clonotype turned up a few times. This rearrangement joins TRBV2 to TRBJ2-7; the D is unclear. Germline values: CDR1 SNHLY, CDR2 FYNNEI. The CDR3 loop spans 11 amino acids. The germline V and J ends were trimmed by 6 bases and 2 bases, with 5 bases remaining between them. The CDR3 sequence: CASSEPYEQYF. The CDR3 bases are TGTGCCAGCAGCGAACCCTACGAGCAGTACTTC.